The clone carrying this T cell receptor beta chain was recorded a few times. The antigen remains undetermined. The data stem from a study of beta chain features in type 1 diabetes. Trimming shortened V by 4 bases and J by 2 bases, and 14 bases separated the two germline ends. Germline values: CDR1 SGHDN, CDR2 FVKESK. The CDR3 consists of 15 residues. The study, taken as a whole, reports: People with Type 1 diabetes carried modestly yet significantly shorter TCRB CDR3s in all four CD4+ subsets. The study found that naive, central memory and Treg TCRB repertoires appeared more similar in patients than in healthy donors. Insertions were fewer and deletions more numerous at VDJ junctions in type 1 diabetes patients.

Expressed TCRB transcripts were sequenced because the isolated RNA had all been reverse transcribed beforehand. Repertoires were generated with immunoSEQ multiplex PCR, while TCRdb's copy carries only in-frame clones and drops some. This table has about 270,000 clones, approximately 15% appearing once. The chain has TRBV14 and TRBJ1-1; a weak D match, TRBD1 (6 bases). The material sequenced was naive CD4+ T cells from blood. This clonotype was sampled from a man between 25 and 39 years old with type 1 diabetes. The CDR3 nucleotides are TGTGCCAGCAGCCGTGACAGGCCACCTAACACTGAAGCTTTCTTT. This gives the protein CASSRDRPPNTEAFF.